The 23 T cell receptor delta chains below all came from one sample that was sequenced in a study of gamma-delta T cells after stem cell transplantation (dated by TCRdb to 2016 to 2017). Library method: RT-PCR. Sequencing took place on an Illumina MiSeq. TCRdb called clones afresh from the public reads with CATT; identical DNA rows were later merged. The sample records approximately 16,000 delta-chain clones, about 8.6% of which are singletons. The top ten hold 55% to 80% of the sample. Specimen: gamma-delta T cells. These receptors were collected from a human donor. It is not recorded whose cells these are; they may come from a transplant donor.

In this sample, this clone turned up a few times. TCRdb assigns this DNA the protein of a much larger clone, which departs from its translation at residue 5; this likely reflects a read error, and the protein shown comes from translating the DNA. V usage is TRDV2 and J usage is TRDJ3; D unresolved. Germline V lookup: CDR1 GEAIGNYY, CDR2 EKD. V was shortened by 1 base and J by 0 bases, with 12 bases between the two germline ends. The CDR3 is 18 residues long. CDR3 protein: CACDTSLSGSWDTRQMFF. The CDR3 DNA reads as TGTGCCTGTGACACTTCACTCTCCGGCTCCTGGGACACCCGACAGATGTTTTTC.

This clone is judged medium-sized (0.01 to 0.1%). This same CDR3 is encoded by further DNA sequences in the sample. The chain uses TRDV2 and TRDJ1, with a possible D match to TRDD3 (6 bases). The CDR3 consists of 16 residues. V lost 3 bases to trimming and J lost 0 bases, with 16 bases between them. Germline V CDR1 and CDR2: GEAIGNYY, EKD. The DNA for the CDR3 is TGTGCCTGTGACGCCCTTAGGGGATCGGACACCGATAAACTCATCTTT. It specifies CACDALRGSDTDKLIF.

This clone was detected a few times. The TCRdb protein, from a much larger clone, departs from this DNA's translation at residue 20, likely by read error; the protein shown derives from the DNA. The chain has TRDV2 and TRDJ1; 7 bases map to TRDD3. Germline CDR1 is GEAIGNYY and CDR2 is EKD. This CDR3 comprises 21 residues. CDR3 sequence reads: CACDTLNLVLGTRSYTDKLTF. The CDR3 nucleotides are TGTGCCTGTGACACCCTCAATCTCGTACTGGGGACTAGATCGTACACCGATAAACTCACCTTT.

This clone was seen repeatedly, ten times or more. Other DNA sequences in the sample encode the same CDR3. The J gene is TRDJ3, the V gene TRDV2, with D perhaps matching TRDD3 (6 bases). V was shortened by 0 bases and J by 0 bases, with 17 bases between the two germline ends. The CDR3 loop spans 20 amino acids. In germline, CDR1 is GEAIGNYY, CDR2 EKD. CDR3 in amino acids: CACDTVSLGSSSWDTRQMFF. The CDR3 DNA reads as TGTGCCTGTGACACCGTAAGTCTGGGGAGCAGCTCCTGGGACACCCGACAGATGTTTTTC.

In this sample, this clone turned up a few times. The germline gene is not matched at one end of the junction; a read error may be the cause. The chain joins TRDV2 to TRDJ1; tentatively, D is TRDD3 (5 bases). The CDR3 length is 15 residues. Germline CDR1 GEAIGNYY, CDR2 EKD. The CDR3 region is CAYDTEQGKEDKLIF. DNA for the CDR3: TGTGCCTATGACACCGAACAGGGGAAAGAGGATAAACTCATCTTT.

The table lists this clone with many counts. This sequence is one base from a far larger clone and is likely a read error. Other DNA sequences in this sample translate to the same CDR3. The chain carries TRDV2 and TRDJ2, with 9 nucleotides matching TRDD3. The CDR3 runs 21 residues. Germline assignment: CDR1 GEAIGNYY and CDR2 EKD. The CDR3: CACDPVRILGDRGALTAQLFF. The CDR3, as DNA: TGTGCCTGTGACCCGGTGCGGATCTTGGGGGATAGGGGAGCTTTGACCGCACAACTCTTCTTT.

This clone was seen many times. This may arise from a read error, as a much more abundant clone is one base away. The chain is built from TRDV2 and TRDJ1, with 12 bases that match TRDD3. CDR3 length equals 16 residues. Unmatched junction bases numbered 5, after V lost 0 bases and J lost 4 bases. The V gene's germline CDR1 is GEAIGNYY and CDR2 EKD. The CDR3 region is CACDTVLGDTSDKLIF. The CDR3 region has the DNA TGTGCCTGTGACACCGTTCTGGGGGATACGAGCGATAAACTCATCTTT.

There are a few counts of this clone. The TCRdb protein, from a much larger clone, departs from this DNA's translation at residue 15, likely by read error; the protein shown derives from the DNA. The chain uses TRDV3 and TRDJ1; D may be TRDD2 (7 bases). The CDR3 runs 19 residues. Germline CDR1 reads TVYSNPD; CDR2 reads GDNSRS (reference sequence). CDR3: CAFSPFPTGIEEYTGKLIF. CDR3 bases: TGTGCCTTTAGTCCATTTCCTACCGGGATAGAAGAGTACACCGGTAAACTCATCTTT.

In the case of this clone: This DNA's translation and the protein TCRdb lists, from a much larger clone, do not match at residue 8, likely due to a read error; the protein shown is translated from the DNA. The rearrangement links TRDV2 to TRDJ1; TRDD3 matches 7 bases. V was clipped by 0 bases and J by 2 bases; unmatched bases: 20. Germline CDR1 and CDR2: GEAIGNYY and EKD. The CDR3 extends over 20 amino acids. Written as DNA, the CDR3 is TGTGCCTGTGACACCGGTGAGCGCCGTCGGGGGATCGTGACGACCGATAAACTCATCTTT. Encoded protein: CACDTGERRRGIVTTDKLIF.

In this sample, this clone turned up a few times. A read error is the likely source, as a far larger clone sits one nucleotide away. Other DNA sequences in this specimen translate into the identical CDR3. DNA of the CDR3: TGCGCCTGTGACACGGTGGACACCCCCGGCACCGATAAACTCATCTTT. Its protein product is CACDTVDTPGTDKLIF. The V gene is TRDV2, the J gene TRDJ1; D call uncertain. This CDR3 spans 16 amino acids. CDR1 and CDR2 from the germline V gene are GEAIGNYY and EKD.

This clone was detected only a few times. The mismatch at residue 19 between this DNA's translation and the TCRdb protein of a much larger clone likely reflects a read error; the protein shown is translated from the DNA. This sequence joins TRDV2 and TRDJ1; TRDD3 agrees at 9 bases. Germline CDR1 is GEAIGNYY and CDR2 is EKD. This CDR3 is 21 amino acids long. The DNA of the CDR3 is TGTGCCTGTGACACCGTTCAAAAAAGTCTGGGGGATGAAACGTACACCGATAAATTCATCTTT. This translates into CACDTVQKSLGDETYTDKFIF.

At least ten counts were recorded for this clone. The sample carries other DNA sequences with the same CDR3. V usage is TRDV2 and J usage is TRDJ1, with 13 positions matching TRDD3. V was pared by 0 bases and J by 4 bases, with 7 bases of the junction left unmatched. The length of the CDR3 is 17 residues. Germline lookup yields CDR1 GEAIGNYY and CDR2 EKD. The CDR3 loop is CACDTLLGDTPGDKLIF. CDR3 in DNA: TGTGCCTGTGACACCTTACTGGGGGATACGCCCGGCGATAAACTCATCTTT.

A few counts support this clone. The TCRdb record carries a much larger clone's protein, which differs from this DNA's translation at residue 8; a read error is the likely cause, and the protein listed here is the DNA translation. The chain combines TRDV1 with TRDJ1; 12 bases fit TRDD3. The CDR3 has 25 residues. V trimming: 2 bases; J trimming: 1 base; junction bases outside the gene matches: 29. CDR1 and CDR2 from the germline V gene are TSWWSYY and QGS. In DNA, the CDR3 is TGTGCTCTTGGGGAAGTTCTGTGGACCTTCCCTCCCCCACTGGGGGATACAGAGGGCACCGATAAACTCATCTTT. This gives the protein CALGEVLWTFPPPLGDTEGTDKLIF.

The table lists this clone with a few counts. The TCRdb protein comes from a much larger clone and disagrees with this DNA's translation at residue 5, likely due to a read error; the protein given here is derived from the DNA. The chain employs TRDV3 and TRDJ1; TRDD3 matches at 12 bases. V gave up 0 bases and J gave up 0 bases; unmatched junction bases: 8. This CDR3 spans 17 amino acids. Germline V CDR1 and CDR2: TVYSNPD, GDNSRS (reference sequence). CDR3 sequence (DNA): TGTGCCTTTAGTGGCCTACTGGGGGATACCAACACCGATAAACTCATCTTT. This encodes CAFSGLLGDTNTDKLIF.

With regard to this clone: This likely stems from a read error, as it lies one base from a far larger clone. This specimen includes other DNA sequences encoding the same CDR3. The rearrangement uses TRDV2 and TRDJ3; possible D gene TRDD3, 6 bases. The germline gives CDR1 GEAIGNYY, CDR2 EKD. Trimming stripped 4 bases from V and 0 bases from J, with 21 bases between. The CDR3 runs 20 residues. This chain's CDR3 is CACERVLGDTSSWDTRQMFF. The DNA of the CDR3 is TGTGCCTGTGAACGAGTACTGGGAGATACAAGCTCCTGGGACACCCGACAGATGTTTTTC.

This clone turned up a few times. At one end the junction does not follow the germline gene, possibly because of a read error. The chain recombines TRDV1 with TRDJ1, with 8 bases matching TRDD3. Germline loops: CDR1 TSWWSYY, CDR2 QGS. The CDR3 contains 19 residues. DNA for the CDR3: TGTGCTATTGGGGTTACGAGTCCTACCTACTGGGGGGCGAACGATAAACTCATCTTT. Residues: CAIGVTSPTYWGANDKLIF.

A remark on this clone: Since a far larger clone is one base different, this is likely a read error. Other DNA sequences in the same sample also yield this CDR3. The genes are TRDV1 and TRDJ1; 13 positions match TRDD3. Germline loops: CDR1 TSWWSYY, CDR2 QGS. Germline trimming cut 5 bases from V and 0 bases from J; bases unmatched to any gene: 48. This CDR3 spans 31 amino acids. The CDR3 DNA sequence: TGTGCTCTTGGGCACTCAAAGGGGACCTTCCTACCAAGTACTGGGGGATACGGGAGGTCCCTCACCCCCTGGTACACCGATAAACTCATCTTT. Its protein product is CALGHSKGTFLPSTGGYGRSLTPWYTDKLIF.

This clone was counted between two and nine times. One base separates it from a far larger clone, so it is likely a read error. Other nucleotide sequences in the sample specify the same CDR3. The chain employs TRDV2 and TRDJ1; D remains ambiguous. The CDR3 covers 15 residues. Germline V gene sequence: CDR1 GEAIGNYY, CDR2 EKD. CDR3 sequence reads: CACDAVLTDTDKLIF. The CDR3 bases are TGTGCCTGTGACGCCGTACTGACAGACACCGATAAGCTCATCTTT.

This clone was seen a few times. This may stem from a read error, because a much larger clone lies one nucleotide away. This chain joins TRDV2 and TRDJ1; TRDD2 matches at 7 bases. CDR3 length: 22 amino acids. V shed 0 bases, J shed 4 bases, and the junction held 28 bases outside the gene matches. Germline values: CDR1 GEAIGNYY, CDR2 EKD. CDR3 nucleotide sequence: TGTGCCTGTGACACCGGCAATATTCCTACGTCTCCTGGTCTCACTACGCGCGATAAACTCATCTTT. The encoded protein is CACDTGNIPTSPGLTTRDKLIF.

Worth noting for this clone: The TCRdb record carries a much larger clone's protein, which differs from this DNA's translation at residue 8; a read error is the likely cause, and the protein listed here is the DNA translation. The CDR3 DNA reads as TGTGCCTGTGACACCGTCGTAATGGGGGATAGACCTCCCGATAAACTCATCTTT. This encodes CACDTVVMGDRPPDKLIF. The chain couples TRDV2 to TRDJ1; 9 nucleotides match TRDD3. The CDR3 is made up of 18 amino acids. After removal of 0 bases from V and 3 bases from J, the junction contained 13 bases not matched to a gene. Germline CDR1 and CDR2: GEAIGNYY and EKD.

This clone was observed many times. The protein TCRdb gives is from a much larger clone and does not agree with this DNA's translation at residue 15, likely a read error; the protein shown here comes from the DNA. Other nucleotide sequences from this sample produce the same CDR3. The gene calls are TRDV2 and TRDJ1; 12 bases map to TRDD3. V was pared by 0 bases and J by 0 bases, with 16 bases of the junction left unmatched. This CDR3 has 21 residues. Germline CDR1 and CDR2: GEAIGNYY and EKD. The CDR3 is CACDTVTGGYNGTSHTDKLIF. CDR3 DNA: TGTGCCTGTGACACCGTCACTGGGGGATACAACGGGACTTCGCACACCGATAAACTCATCTTT.

As regards this clone: TCRdb lists the protein of a much larger clone for this DNA, which differs at residue 5, so this is likely a read error; the protein given here is translated from the DNA itself. The CDR3 here is CACDTLTLRYTDKLIF. As DNA, the CDR3 is TGTGCCTGTGACACCCTTACGTTGCGGTACACCGATAAACTCATCTTT. The V gene is TRDV2, the J gene TRDJ1; D remains unclear. Germline lookup yields CDR1 GEAIGNYY and CDR2 EKD. This CDR3 contains 16 residues. V shed 0 bases and J shed 0 bases, with 13 bases lying between them.

This clone was counted ten times or more. This likely stems from a read error, as it lies one base from a far larger clone. This specimen includes other DNA sequences encoding the same CDR3. V is TRDV2 and J is TRDJ1; TRDD3 aligns across 10 bases. The germline CDR1 and CDR2 sequences are GEAIGNYY and EKD. The CDR3 consists of 17 residues. The V gene end was trimmed by 3 bases and the J gene end by 1 base; junction bases not matched to a gene: 10. The CDR3 sequence is CACDSLMGDTVTDKLIF. The CDR3, as DNA: TGTGCCTGTGACTCTCTCATGGGGGATACAGTCACCGATAAACTCATCTTT.